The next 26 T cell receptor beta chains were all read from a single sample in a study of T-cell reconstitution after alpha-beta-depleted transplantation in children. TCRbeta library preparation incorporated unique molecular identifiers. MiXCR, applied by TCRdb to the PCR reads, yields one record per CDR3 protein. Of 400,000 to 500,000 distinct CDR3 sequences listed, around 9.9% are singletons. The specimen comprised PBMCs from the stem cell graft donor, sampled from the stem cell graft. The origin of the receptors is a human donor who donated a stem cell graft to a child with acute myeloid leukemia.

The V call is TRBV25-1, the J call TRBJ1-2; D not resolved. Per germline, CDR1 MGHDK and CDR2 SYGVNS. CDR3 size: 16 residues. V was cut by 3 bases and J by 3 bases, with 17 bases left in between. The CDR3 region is CASSDPNEGFDYGYTF. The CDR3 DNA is TGTGCCAGCAGTGATCCCAACGAGGGCTTTGACTATGGCTACACCTTC.

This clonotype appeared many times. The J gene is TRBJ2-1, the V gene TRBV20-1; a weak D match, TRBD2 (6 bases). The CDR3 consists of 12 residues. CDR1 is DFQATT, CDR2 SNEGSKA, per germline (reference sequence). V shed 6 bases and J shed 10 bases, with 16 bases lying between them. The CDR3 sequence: CSAPGLRGEQFF. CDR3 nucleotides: TGCAGTGCCCCGGGACTTCGAGGGGAGCAGTTCTTC.

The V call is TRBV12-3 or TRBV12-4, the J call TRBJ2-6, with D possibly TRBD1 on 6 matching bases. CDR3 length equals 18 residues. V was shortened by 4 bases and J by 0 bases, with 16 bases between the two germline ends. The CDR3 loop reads CASSSRTALLSGANVLTF. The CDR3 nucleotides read TGTGCCAGCAGTTCCAGGACAGCGCTCCTCTCTGGGGCCAACGTCCTGACTTTC.

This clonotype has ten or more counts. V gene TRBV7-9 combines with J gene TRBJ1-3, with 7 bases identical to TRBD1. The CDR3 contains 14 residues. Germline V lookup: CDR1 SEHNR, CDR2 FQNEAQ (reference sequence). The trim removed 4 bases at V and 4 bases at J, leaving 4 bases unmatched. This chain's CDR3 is CASSYTGAGNTIYF. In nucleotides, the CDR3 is TGTGCCAGCAGCTATACAGGGGCCGGAAACACCATATATTTT.

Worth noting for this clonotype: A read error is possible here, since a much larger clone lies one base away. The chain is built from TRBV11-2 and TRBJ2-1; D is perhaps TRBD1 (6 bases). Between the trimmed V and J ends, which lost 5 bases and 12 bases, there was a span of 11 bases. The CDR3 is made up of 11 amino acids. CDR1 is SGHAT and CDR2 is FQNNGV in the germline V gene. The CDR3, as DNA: TGTGCCAGCAGCCCTCAGGGGCCGCAGTTCTTC. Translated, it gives CASSPQGPQFF. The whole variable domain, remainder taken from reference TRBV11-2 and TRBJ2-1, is EAGVAQSPRYKIIEKRQSVAFWCNPISGHATLYWYQQILGQGPKLLIQFQNNGVVDDSQLPKDRFSAERLKGVDSTLKIQPAKLEDSAVYLCASSPQGPQFFGPGTRLTVL.

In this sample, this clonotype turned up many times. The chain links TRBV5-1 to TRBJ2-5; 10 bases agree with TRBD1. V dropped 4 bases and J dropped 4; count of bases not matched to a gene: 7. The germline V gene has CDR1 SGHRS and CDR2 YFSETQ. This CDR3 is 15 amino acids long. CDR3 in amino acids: CASSPRDRGRETQYF. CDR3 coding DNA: TGCGCCAGCAGCCCACGGGACAGGGGTCGAGAGACCCAGTACTTC.

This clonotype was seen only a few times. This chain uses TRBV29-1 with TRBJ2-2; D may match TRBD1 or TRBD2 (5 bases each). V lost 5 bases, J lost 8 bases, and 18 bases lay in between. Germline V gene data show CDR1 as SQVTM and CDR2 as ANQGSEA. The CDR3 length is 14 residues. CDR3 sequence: CSVQGVLATGELFF. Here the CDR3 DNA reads TGCAGCGTTCAGGGTGTCCTAGCAACTGGGGAGCTGTTTTTT.

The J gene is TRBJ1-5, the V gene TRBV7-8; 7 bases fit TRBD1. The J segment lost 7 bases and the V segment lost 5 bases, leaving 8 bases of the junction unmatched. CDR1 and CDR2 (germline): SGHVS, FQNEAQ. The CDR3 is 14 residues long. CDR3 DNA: TGTGCCAGCAGCCCGACAGGGCCCGGGCAGCCCCAGCATTTT. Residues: CASSPTGPGQPQHF.

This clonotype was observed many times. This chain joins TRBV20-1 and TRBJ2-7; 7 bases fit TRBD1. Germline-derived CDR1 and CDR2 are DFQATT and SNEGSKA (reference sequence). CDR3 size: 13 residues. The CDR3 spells CSLRGKGLYEQYF. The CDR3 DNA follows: TGCAGCCTCAGGGGGAAAGGCCTCTACGAGCAGTACTTC.

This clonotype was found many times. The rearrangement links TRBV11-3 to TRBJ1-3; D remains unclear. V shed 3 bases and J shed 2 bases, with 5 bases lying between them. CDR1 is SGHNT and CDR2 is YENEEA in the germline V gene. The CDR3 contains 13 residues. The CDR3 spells CASSLAAGNTIYF. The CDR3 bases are TGTGCCAGCAGCTTGGCTGCTGGAAACACCATATATTTT.

The CDR3 protein is CASSPQGRLAGELFF. The CDR3, as DNA: TGTGCCAGCAGCCCTCAGGGGCGACTCGCCGGGGAGCTGTTTTTT. V usage is TRBV7-2 and J usage is TRBJ2-2, with D tentatively TRBD1 (6 bases). Germline V gene lookup returns CDR1 SGHTA and CDR2 FQGNSA. CDR3 size: 15 residues. V was pared by 5 bases and J by 6 bases, with 16 bases between.

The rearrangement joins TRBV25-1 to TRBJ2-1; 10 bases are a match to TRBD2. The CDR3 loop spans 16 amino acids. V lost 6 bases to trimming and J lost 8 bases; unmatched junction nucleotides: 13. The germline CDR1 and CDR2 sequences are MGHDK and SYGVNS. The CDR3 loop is CASSLMKSGGADEQFF. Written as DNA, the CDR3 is TGTGCCAGCAGCCTGATGAAGAGCGGGGGGGCTGATGAGCAGTTCTTC.

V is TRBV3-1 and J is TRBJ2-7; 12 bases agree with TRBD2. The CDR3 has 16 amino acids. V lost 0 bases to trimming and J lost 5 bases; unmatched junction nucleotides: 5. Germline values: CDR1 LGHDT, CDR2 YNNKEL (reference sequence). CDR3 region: CASSQDRLAGADEQYF. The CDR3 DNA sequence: TGTGCCAGCAGCCAAGATCGACTAGCGGGAGCCGACGAGCAGTACTTC.

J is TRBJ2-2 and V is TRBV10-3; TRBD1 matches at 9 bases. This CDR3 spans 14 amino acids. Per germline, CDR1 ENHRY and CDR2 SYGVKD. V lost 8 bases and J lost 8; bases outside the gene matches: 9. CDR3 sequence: CAIGTGSTVGELFF. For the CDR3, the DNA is TGTGCCATCGGGACAGGGTCGACCGTGGGGGAGCTGTTTTTT.

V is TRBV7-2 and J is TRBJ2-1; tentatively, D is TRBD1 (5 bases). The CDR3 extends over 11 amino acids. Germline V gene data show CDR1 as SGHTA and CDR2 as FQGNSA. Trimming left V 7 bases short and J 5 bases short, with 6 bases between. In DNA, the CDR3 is TGTGCCAGCACCAGGGACAATGAGCAGTTCTTC. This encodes CASTRDNEQFF.

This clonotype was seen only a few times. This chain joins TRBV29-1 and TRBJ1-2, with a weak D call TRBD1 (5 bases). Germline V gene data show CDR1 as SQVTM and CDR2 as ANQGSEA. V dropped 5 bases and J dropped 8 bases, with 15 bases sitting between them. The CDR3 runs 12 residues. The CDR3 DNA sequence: TGCAGCGTTCCCCTGGGGGATACGGGCTACACCTTC. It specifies CSVPLGDTGYTF.

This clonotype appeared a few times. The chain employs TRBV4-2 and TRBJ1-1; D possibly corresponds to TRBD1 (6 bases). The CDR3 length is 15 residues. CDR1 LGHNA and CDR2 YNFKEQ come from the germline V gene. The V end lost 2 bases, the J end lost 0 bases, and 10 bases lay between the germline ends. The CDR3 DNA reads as TGTGCCAGCAGCCAATCGGACAGAATGAACACTGAAGCTTTCTTT. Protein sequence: CASSQSDRMNTEAFF.

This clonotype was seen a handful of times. CDR3 sequence (DNA): TGTGCCAGCAGCGAAACTCACACTATAAATTCACCCCTCCACTTT. It is translated as CASSETHTINSPLHF. The chain is built from TRBV6-1 and TRBJ1-6; D ambiguous. Germline CDR1 MNHNS, CDR2 SASEGT. The CDR3 runs to 15 residues. V was clipped by 6 bases and J by 7 bases, with 16 bases between them.

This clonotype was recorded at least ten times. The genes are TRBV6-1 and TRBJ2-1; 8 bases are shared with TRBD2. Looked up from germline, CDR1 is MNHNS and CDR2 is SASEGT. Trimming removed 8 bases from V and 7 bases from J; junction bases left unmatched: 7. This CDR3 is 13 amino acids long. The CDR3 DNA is TGTGCCAGCCTAGAGCGGGGGAAAAATGAGCAGTTCTTC. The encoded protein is CASLERGKNEQFF.

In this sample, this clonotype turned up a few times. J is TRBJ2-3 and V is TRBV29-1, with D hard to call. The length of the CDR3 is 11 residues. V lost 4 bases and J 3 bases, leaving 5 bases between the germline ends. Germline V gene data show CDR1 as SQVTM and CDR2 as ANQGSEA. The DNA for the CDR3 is TGCAGCGTTGCCGTAACAGATACGCAGTATTTT. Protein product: CSVAVTDTQYF.

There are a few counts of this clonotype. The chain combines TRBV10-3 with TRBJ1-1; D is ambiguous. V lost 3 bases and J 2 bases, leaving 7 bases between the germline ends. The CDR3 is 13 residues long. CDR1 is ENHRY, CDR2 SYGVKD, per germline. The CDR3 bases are TGTGCCATCAGTGACAGACCTAACACTGAAGCTTTCTTT. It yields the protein CAISDRPNTEAFF.

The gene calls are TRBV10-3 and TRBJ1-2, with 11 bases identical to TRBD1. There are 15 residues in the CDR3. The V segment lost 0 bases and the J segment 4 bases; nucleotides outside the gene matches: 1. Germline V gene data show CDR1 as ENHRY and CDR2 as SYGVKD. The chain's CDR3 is CAISESGQGGYGYTF. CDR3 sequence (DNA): TGTGCCATCAGTGAGTCGGGACAGGGGGGCTATGGCTACACCTTC.

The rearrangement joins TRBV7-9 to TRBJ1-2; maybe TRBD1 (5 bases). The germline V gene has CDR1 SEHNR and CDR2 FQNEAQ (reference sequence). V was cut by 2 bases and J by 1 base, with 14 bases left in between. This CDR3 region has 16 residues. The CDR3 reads CASSLYWDRINYGYTF. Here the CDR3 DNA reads TGTGCCAGCAGCTTATATTGGGACCGAATTAACTATGGCTACACCTTC.

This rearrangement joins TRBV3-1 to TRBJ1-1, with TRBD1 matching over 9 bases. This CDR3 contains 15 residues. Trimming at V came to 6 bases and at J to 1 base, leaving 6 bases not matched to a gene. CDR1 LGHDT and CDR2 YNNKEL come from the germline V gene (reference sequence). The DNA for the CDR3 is TGTGCCAGCAGTTCTAAGGGACAGGGGAACACTGAAGCTTTCTTT. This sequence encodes CASSSKGQGNTEAFF.

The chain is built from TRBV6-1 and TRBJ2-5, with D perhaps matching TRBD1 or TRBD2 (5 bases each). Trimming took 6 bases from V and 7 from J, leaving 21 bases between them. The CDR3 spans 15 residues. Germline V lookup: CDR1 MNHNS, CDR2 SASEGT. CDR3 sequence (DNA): TGTGCCAGCAGCACGCCCCCGGCCCCGAGGGGGACCCAGTACTTC. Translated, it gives CASSTPPAPRGTQYF.

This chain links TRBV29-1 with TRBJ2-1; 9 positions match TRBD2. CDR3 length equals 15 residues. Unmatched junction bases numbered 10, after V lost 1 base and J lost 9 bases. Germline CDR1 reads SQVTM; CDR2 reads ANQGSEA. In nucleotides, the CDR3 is TGCAGCGTTGAAGGGAGAAGCGGGAGGCGCAGTGAGCAGTTCTTC. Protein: CSVEGRSGRRSEQFF.